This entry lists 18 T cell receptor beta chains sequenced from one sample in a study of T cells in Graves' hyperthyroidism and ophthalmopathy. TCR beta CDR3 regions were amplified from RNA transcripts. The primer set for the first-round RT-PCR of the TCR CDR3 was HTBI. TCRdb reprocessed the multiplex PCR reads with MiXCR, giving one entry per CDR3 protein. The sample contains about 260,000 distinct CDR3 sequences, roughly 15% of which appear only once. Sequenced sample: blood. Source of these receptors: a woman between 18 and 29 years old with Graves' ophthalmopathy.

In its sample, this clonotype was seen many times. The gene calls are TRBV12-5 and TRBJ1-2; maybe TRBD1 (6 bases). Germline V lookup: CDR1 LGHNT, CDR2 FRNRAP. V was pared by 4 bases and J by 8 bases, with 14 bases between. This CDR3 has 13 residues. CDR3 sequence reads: CASGSEGQRGYTF. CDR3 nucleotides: TGTGCTAGTGGTTCCGAAGGACAGCGGGGCTACACCTTC.

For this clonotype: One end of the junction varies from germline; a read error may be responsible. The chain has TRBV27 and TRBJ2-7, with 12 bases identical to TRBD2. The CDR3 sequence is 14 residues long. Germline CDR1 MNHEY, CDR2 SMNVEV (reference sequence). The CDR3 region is CASSSPSGGDDQYF. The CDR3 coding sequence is TGTGCCAGCAGTTCCCCTAGCGGGGGGGACGATCAGTACTTC.

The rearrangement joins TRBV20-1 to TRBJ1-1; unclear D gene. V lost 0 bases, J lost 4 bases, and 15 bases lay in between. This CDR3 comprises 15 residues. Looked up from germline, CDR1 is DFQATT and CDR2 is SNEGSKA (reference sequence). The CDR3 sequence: CSARDRDLKGTEAFF. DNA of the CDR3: TGCAGTGCTAGAGATCGGGATCTCAAGGGCACTGAAGCTTTCTTT.

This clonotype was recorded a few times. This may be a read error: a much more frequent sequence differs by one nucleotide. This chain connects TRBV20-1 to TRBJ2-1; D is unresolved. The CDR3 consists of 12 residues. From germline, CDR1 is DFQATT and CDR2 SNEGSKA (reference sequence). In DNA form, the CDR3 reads TGCAGTGCTAGTCTGGGCTACAATGGGCAGTTCTTC. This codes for CSASLGYNGQFF.

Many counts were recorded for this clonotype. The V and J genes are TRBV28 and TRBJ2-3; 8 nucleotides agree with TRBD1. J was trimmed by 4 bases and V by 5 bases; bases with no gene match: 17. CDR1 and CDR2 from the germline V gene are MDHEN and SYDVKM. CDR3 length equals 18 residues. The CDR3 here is CASSPTNLDRGNPDTQYF. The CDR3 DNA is TGTGCCAGCAGTCCCACGAATTTAGACAGGGGTAACCCAGATACGCAGTATTTT.

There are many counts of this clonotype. CDR3: CASSEAGTEEFPINQPQHF. The CDR3 DNA reads as TGTGCCAGCAGTGAGGCCGGGACAGAGGAGTTTCCCATCAATCAGCCCCAGCATTTT. V is TRBV28 and J is TRBJ1-5; 7 nucleotides line up with TRBD1. The CDR3 spans 19 residues. The ends lost 5 bases at V and 3 bases at J; junction bases unmatched: 19. CDR1 MDHEN and CDR2 SYDVKM come from the germline V gene.

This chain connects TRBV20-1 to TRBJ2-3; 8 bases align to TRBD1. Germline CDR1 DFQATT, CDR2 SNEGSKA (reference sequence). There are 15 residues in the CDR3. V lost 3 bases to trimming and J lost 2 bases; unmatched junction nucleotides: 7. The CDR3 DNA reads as TGCAGTGCTAGGGCATCAGGGGGCTACACAGATACGCAGTATTTT. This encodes CSARASGGYTDTQYF.

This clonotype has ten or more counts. The CDR3: CASSQGAGLGGEQYF. Here the CDR3 DNA reads TGTGCCAGCAGCCAAGGGGCGGGACTAGGGGGCGAGCAGTACTTC. The rearrangement uses TRBV3-1 and TRBJ2-7, with 8 bases that match TRBD2. Trimming at V came to 1 base and at J to 6 bases, leaving 8 bases not matched to a gene. Germline loops: CDR1 LGHDT, CDR2 YNNKEL (reference sequence). This CDR3 is built from 15 residues.

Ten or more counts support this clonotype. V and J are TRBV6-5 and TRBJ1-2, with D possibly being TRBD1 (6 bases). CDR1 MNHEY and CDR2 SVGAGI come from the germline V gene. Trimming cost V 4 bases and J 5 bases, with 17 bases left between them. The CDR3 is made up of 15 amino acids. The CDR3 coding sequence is TGTGCCAGCAGTTCTCGCGTACAGGGATTTTATGGCTACACCTTC. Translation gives CASSSRVQGFYGYTF.

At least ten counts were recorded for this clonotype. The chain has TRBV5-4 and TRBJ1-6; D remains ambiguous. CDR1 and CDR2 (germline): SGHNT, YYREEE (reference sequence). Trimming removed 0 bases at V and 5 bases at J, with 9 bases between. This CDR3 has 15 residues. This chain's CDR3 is CASSLDMADNSPLHF. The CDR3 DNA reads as TGTGCCAGCAGCTTGGATATGGCGGATAATTCACCCCTCCACTTT.

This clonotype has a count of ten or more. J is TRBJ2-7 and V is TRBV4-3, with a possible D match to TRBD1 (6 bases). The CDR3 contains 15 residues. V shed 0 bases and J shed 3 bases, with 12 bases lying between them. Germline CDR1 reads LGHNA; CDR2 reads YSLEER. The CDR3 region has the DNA TGCGCCAGCAGCCAAGATCTCAGGGGAATCTACGAGCAGTACTTC. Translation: CASSQDLRGIYEQYF.

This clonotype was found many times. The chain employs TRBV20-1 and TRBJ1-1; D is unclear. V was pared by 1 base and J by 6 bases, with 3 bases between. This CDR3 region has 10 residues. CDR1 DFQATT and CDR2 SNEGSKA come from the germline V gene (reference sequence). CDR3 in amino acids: CSARAPEAFF. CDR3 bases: TGCAGTGCTAGAGCCCCTGAAGCTTTCTTT.

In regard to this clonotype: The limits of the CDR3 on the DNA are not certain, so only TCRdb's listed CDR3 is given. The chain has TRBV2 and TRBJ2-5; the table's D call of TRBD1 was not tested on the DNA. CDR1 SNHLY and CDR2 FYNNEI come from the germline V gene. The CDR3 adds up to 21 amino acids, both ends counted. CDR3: CASSFYICSARPGGRQETQYF.

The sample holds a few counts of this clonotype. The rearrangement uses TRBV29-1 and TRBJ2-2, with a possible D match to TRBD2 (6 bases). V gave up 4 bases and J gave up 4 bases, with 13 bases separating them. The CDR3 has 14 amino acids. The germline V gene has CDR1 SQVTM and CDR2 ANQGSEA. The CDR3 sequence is CSVGWGVGTGELFF. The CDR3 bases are TGCAGCGTTGGTTGGGGGGTTGGCACCGGGGAGCTGTTTTTT.

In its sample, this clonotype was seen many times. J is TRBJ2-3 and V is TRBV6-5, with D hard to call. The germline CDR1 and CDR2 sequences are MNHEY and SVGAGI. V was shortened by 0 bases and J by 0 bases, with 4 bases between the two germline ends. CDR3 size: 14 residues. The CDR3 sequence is CASSYSTSTDTQYF. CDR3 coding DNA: TGTGCCAGCAGTTACTCGACTAGCACAGATACGCAGTATTTT.

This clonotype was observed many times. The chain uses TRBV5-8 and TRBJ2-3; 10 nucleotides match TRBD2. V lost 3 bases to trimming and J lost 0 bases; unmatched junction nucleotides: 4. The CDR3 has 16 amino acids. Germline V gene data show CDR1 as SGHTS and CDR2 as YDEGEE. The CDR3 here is CASSSGLAVSTDTQYF. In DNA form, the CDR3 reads TGTGCCAGCAGCTCTGGACTAGCGGTTAGCACAGATACGCAGTATTTT.

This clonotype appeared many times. The CDR3 protein is CATSSRNRDRGHCEQYF. The CDR3 nucleotides read TGTGCCACCAGCAGCCGGAACCGGGACAGGGGGCACTGCGAGCAGTACTTC. The chain recombines TRBV15 with TRBJ2-7; 12 bases agree with TRBD1. The J segment lost 6 bases and the V segment lost 3 bases, leaving 12 bases of the junction unmatched. The CDR3 is 17 amino acids. Germline loops: CDR1 LNHNV, CDR2 YYDKDF (reference sequence).

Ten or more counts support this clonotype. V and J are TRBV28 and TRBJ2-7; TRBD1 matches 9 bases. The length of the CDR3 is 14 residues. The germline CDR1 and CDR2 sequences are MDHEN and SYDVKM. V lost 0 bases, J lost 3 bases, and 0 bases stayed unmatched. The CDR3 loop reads CASSLWDRGYEQYF. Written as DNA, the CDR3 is TGTGCCAGCAGTTTATGGGACAGGGGCTACGAGCAGTACTTC.